Included here is one TCR beta chain sequence, with context. This clonotype was counted at least ten times. Its antigen target is currently unknown. Base quality data are lacking; no much larger clone is found one base away. TCRdb lists the instrument as Illumina HiSeq 2000. TCR beta chain libraries were generated by multiplex PCR amplification. The amplified TCR beta chain products were analyzed by high-throughput sequencing. Using fastp trimming at Q25 and MiXCR clonotype assembly, TCRdb reanalyzed the public sequencing data and kept in-frame beta chains. Rows with one shared CDR3 protein collapse into an entry with the most common genes and DNA. The sample has tens of thousands of distinct CDR3 sequences on record, under 30% of them singletons. The ten biggest clones cover around 8.5% of the sample. The junction shows trimming of 1 base on V and 10 bases on J, and the gene matches do not reach 12 bases of it. Including the terminal cysteine and phenylalanine, the CDR3 comprises 16 residues. Only CDR3 DNA remains: 48 bases, in frame from the first base. The germline V gene encodes CDR1 DFQATT and CDR2 SNEGSKA (reference sequence).

This entry comes from a study of breast tumors, draining lymph nodes, adjacent tissues (dated by TCRdb to about 2016). Notes on the research overall: In breast cancer patients, the study compared the TCR beta repertoires of tumor, adjacent nontumor tissue and axillary lymph nodes. The study was designed to assess the relationships and possible T-cell exchange between tumor, surrounding tissue and draining lymph node repertoires in human breast cancer.

On the study overall, not on this receptor specifically: Tumor and nontumor tissue repertoires were significantly more similar in luminal-like than in basal-like breast cancer. Tumors showed preferential V and J gene usage, and their T-cell repertoire diversity fell below that of lymph nodes yet above that of nontumor tissue. A scenario in which most tumor T cells derive from the lymph node and then expand within tumor tissue was judged to be consistent with the data. The conclusion that tumor T cells originate in lymph nodes was framed as consistent with a hypothesis rather than directly demonstrated.

This clonotype was sampled from a female donor with breast cancer. Some clones in this sample may be carry-over from other donors' samples. Rearrangement joined TRBV20-1 to TRBJ1-6, with TRBD1 matching 8 junction bases. Sequencing input: breast tumor tissue. The nucleotide sequence reads TGCAGTGCTAGAGTAACCGGCCAGGGGGCCAACTCACCCCTCCACTTT. It specifies CSARVTGQGANSPLHF.